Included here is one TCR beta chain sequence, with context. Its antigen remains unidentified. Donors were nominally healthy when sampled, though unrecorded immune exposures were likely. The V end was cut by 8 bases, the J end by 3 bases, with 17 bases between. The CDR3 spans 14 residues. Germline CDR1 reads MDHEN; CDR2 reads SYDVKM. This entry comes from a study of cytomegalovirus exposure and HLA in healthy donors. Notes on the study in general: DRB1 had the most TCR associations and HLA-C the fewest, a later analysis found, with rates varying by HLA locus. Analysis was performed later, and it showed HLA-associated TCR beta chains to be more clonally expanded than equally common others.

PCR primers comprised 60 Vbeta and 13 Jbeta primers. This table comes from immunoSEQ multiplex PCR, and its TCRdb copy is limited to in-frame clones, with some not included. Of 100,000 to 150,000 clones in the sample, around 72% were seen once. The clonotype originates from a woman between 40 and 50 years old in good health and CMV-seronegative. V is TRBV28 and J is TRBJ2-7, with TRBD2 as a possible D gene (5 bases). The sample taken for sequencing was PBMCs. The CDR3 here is CASVSGTVGYEQYF. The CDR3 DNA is TGTGCCAGCGTCAGCGGAACCGTGGGCTACGAGCAGTACTTC.